Listed below are T cell receptor beta chains from one sample, sequenced in a study of post-analysis software for immune sequencing data. TCRdb re-called the PCR reads through MiXCR, storing one row per CDR3 protein. The data show 150,000 to 200,000 distinct CDR3 sequences, with 30% seen just once and approximately 1.5% held by the top ten. Source material: blood. These TCRs come from a girl aged 5 to 17 with multiple sclerosis. The CDR3 runs from the conserved cysteine through the conserved F or W. The D gene is left open where the match is weak. Expanded clones get a size class; other rows say once, few or many, or leave the size out.

TRBJ1-3,NA,TRBV20-1,TRBD1,CSAFDRGYGNTIYF,TGCAGTGCTTTCGACAGGGGGTATGGAAACACCATATATTTT
TRBJ1-1,once,TRBV10-3,NA,CAIRATYDGTEAFF,TGTGCCATCAGGGCGACATATGATGGGACTGAAGCTTTCTTT
TRBJ2-5,many,TRBV3-1,NA,CASSFWTSGQETQYF,TGTGCCAGCAGCTTCTGGACATCGGGCCAAGAGACCCAGTACTTC
TRBJ2-5,NA,TRBV28,NA,CASSLGPGRGLYEQYF,TGTGCCAGCAGTTTGGGCCCGGGCAGGGGACTGTATGAGCAGTACTTC
TRBJ2-1,NA,TRBV5-1,NA,CASTRPIYNEQFF,TGCGCCAGCACCAGACCCATATACAATGAGCAGTTCTTC
TRBJ1-4,NA,TRBV3-1,NA,CASSQDTGKNEKLFF,TGTGCCAGCAGCCAAGATACAGGGAAAAATGAAAAACTGTTTTTT
TRBJ2-5,many,TRBV18,NA,CASSPGDQETQYF,TGTGCCAGCTCACCAGGGGATCAAGAGACCCAGTACTTC
TRBJ2-7,many,TRBV29-1,TRBD1,CSVLQGFRDEQYF,TGCAGCGTCTTACAGGGGTTTAGGGACGAGCAGTACTTC
TRBJ1-3,NA,TRBV7-9,TRBD1,CASSQGTASGNTIYF,TGTGCCAGCAGCCAAGGGACAGCCTCTGGAAACACCATATATTTT
TRBJ1-2,NA,TRBV7-9,NA,CASSSDESYTF,TGTGCCAGCAGCTCGGACGAATCTTACACCTTC
TRBJ2-4,many,TRBV12-3/TRBV12-4,NA,CASSLGGAKNIQYF,TGTGCCAGCAGTTTAGGTGGGGCCAAAAACATTCAGTACTTC
TRBJ2-7,few,TRBV5-1,NA,CASSLVVSPYEQYF,TGCGCCAGCAGCTTGGTTGTCAGTCCCTACGAGCAGTACTTC
TRBJ1-2,NA,TRBV18,NA,CASSPLTESRRGGYTF,TGTGCCAGCTCACCACTGACTGAATCCCGTCGAGGTGGCTACACCTTC
TRBJ2-2,few,TRBV7-9,NA,CASSPRGSRTGELFF,TGTGCCAGCAGCCCTCGGGGATCGCGCACCGGGGAGCTGTTTTTT
TRBJ2-1,NA,TRBV6-2/TRBV6-3,NA,CASSYSIGGSIYNEQFF,TGTGCCAGCAGTTACTCGATCGGAGGGTCGATCTACAATGAGCAGTTCTTC
TRBJ2-7,many,TRBV20-1,NA,CSARDWRSYEQYF,TGCAGTGCTAGAGATTGGAGGAGCTACGAGCAGTACTTC
TRBJ1-3,NA,TRBV12-3/TRBV12-4,NA,CASRGGSNRPSSGNTIYF,TGTGCCAGCAGGGGGGGGTCCAACAGGCCCAGCTCTGGAAACACCATATATTTT
TRBJ1-6,NA,TRBV5-1,TRBD1,CASGLTGQGNSPLHF,TGCGCCAGCGGCTTGACCGGACAGGGTAATTCACCCCTCCACTTT
TRBJ2-5,many,TRBV29-1,NA,CSVEVLDSRETQYF,TGCAGCGTTGAGGTTCTTGATTCTCGAGAGACCCAGTACTTC
TRBJ2-1,NA,TRBV5-1,TRBD2,CASSPDAGGSYNEQFF,TGCGCCAGCAGCCCGGACGCGGGGGGCTCCTACAATGAGCAGTTCTTC
TRBJ2-1,many,TRBV28,TRBD1,CASSPDRTGNDEQFF,TGTGCCAGCAGTCCTGATAGGACAGGTAACGATGAGCAGTTCTTC
TRBJ2-7,few,TRBV6-5,NA,CASSVADNYNEQYF,TGTGCCAGCAGTGTAGCAGACAACTACAATGAGCAGTACTTC
TRBJ2-2,NA,TRBV9,TRBD1,CASSPSDRATGELFF,TGTGCCAGCAGCCCCAGTGACAGGGCGACCGGGGAGCTGTTTTTT
TRBJ2-1,NA,TRBV10-3,TRBD2,CAISESLAPNNEQFF,TGTGCCATCAGTGAGTCACTAGCGCCAAACAATGAGCAGTTCTTC
TRBJ1-2,NA,TRBV4-2,NA,CASSQGTYGYTF,TGTGCCAGCAGCCAGGGGACCTATGGCTACACCTTC
TRBJ2-1,many,TRBV9,NA,CASSVGVGSYNEQFF,TGTGCCAGCAGCGTAGGTGTAGGTTCCTACAATGAGCAGTTCTTC
TRBJ2-3,NA,TRBV9,NA,CASSVFAAASTDTQYF,TGTGCCAGCAGCGTATTTGCAGCAGCTAGCACAGATACGCAGTATTTT
TRBJ2-3,NA,TRBV20-1,TRBD2,CSARGGAGGSRTDTQYF,TGCAGTGCTAGAGGTGGCGCGGGAGGGAGTAGAACAGATACGCAGTATTTT
TRBJ2-7,many,TRBV10-3,TRBD1,CAIQGRLTYEQYF,TGTGCCATACAGGGGCGCCTTACCTACGAGCAGTACTTC
TRBJ1-2,few,TRBV27,TRBD1,CATATGISFPNYGYTF,TGTGCCACCGCGACAGGGATTAGTTTTCCTAACTATGGCTACACCTTC
TRBJ2-7,NA,TRBV28,NA,CASTPLRVKLAGRAYEQYF,TGTGCCAGCACCCCACTGAGGGTCAAGCTCGCGGGGCGGGCCTACGAGCAGTACTTC
TRBJ2-7,many,TRBV10-3,NA,CAISDNSGTPGYEQYF,TGTGCCATCAGTGATAATAGTGGCACCCCTGGCTACGAGCAGTACTTC
TRBJ1-1,NA,TRBV12-3/TRBV12-4,NA,CASSGIGTEAFF,TGTGCCAGCAGTGGGATTGGAACTGAAGCTTTCTTT
TRBJ1-5,many,TRBV5-1,NA,CASSLIGSPGQPQHF,TGCGCCAGCAGCTTGATTGGTTCGCCAGGTCAGCCCCAGCATTTT
TRBJ2-1,many,TRBV29-1,NA,CSFTGYNEQFF,TGCAGCTTTACAGGGTACAATGAGCAGTTCTTC
TRBJ2-5,many,TRBV10-3,NA,CAISESTLRETQYF,TGTGCCATCAGTGAGTCGACGCTCCGGGAGACCCAGTACTTC
TRBJ2-7,NA,TRBV7-8,NA,CASSPYSYEQYF,TGTGCCAGCAGCCCGTATTCCTACGAGCAGTACTTC
TRBJ1-2,many,TRBV29-1,NA,CSVDGYTF,TGCAGCGTTGACGGCTACACCTTC
TRBJ1-3,few,TRBV9,TRBD1,CASSANRGPRGNTIYF,TGTGCCAGCAGCGCAAACAGGGGGCCGAGGGGAAACACCATATATTTT
TRBJ2-7,NA,TRBV14,NA,CASAGGALNEQYF,TGTGCCAGCGCAGGGGGGGCGCTCAACGAGCAGTACTTC
TRBJ2-3,NA,TRBV29-1,TRBD2,CGAGGFLAGGTDTQYF,TGCGGCGCCGGAGGATTCCTAGCGGGAGGGACAGATACGCAGTATTTT
TRBJ2-4,many,TRBV9,NA,CASSVQGSNIQYF,TGTGCCAGCAGCGTCCAGGGTTCAAACATTCAGTACTTC
TRBJ1-2,many,TRBV5-6,NA,CASSLVQGEYGYTF,TGTGCCAGCAGCTTGGTACAGGGAGAGTATGGCTACACCTTC
TRBJ2-3,NA,TRBV5-1,TRBD2,CASSQLAGVADTQYF,TGCGCCAGCAGCCAACTAGCGGGAGTAGCGGATACGCAGTATTTT
TRBJ2-7,NA,TRBV5-1,NA,CASSLISGRLYEQYF,TGCGCCAGCAGCTTGATAAGCGGTCGACTCTACGAGCAGTACTTC
TRBJ1-1,NA,TRBV3-1,NA,CASGLSENTEAFF,TGTGCCAGCGGCCTTAGTGAGAACACTGAAGCTTTCTTT